This is a list of T cell receptor beta chains from one sample in a study of OX40 agonist ivuxolimab in advanced cancers. TCRdb's table, derived via immunoSEQ multiplex PCR, lists solely in-frame clones and lacks some. The data hold around 24,000 clones, with approximately 86% observed a single time. The source was CD4+ or CD8+ T cells sorted from blood, collected in a trial of the OX40 agonist ivuxolimab. The receptor set was obtained from an adult with an advanced solid tumor such as melanoma, head and neck, liver or kidney cancer. CDR3s include the opening cysteine and the closing phenylalanine or tryptophan. A D gene is named only where the DNA matches it firmly. A clone size is listed for some rows: how often the clone was seen (once, few, many), or a class if it is expanded.

j_call,clone_size,d_call,v_call,cdr3_aa,cdr3_nt
TRBJ2-1,.,.,TRBV5-1,CASSLDYNEQFF,TGCGCCAGCAGCTTGGACTACAATGAGCAGTTCTTC
TRBJ2-3,.,.,TRBV11-2,CASSLVDTQYF,TGTGCCAGCAGCTTAGTAGATACGCAGTATTTT
TRBJ2-3,.,.,TRBV19,CASSWTVGTDTQYF,TGTGCCAGTAGTTGGACCGTGGGCACAGATACGCAGTATTTT
TRBJ2-7,.,.,TRBV13,CASSSGLPYEQYF,TGTGCCAGCAGCTCTGGCTTACCCTACGAGCAGTACTTC
TRBJ1-1,.,.,TRBV28,CASSSYRVVGTEAFF,TGTGCCAGCAGTTCCTACAGGGTAGTAGGGACTGAAGCTTTCTTT
TRBJ2-1,once,TRBD1,TRBV4-1,CASSPAGTVSYNEQFF,TGCGCCAGCAGCCCAGCCGGGACAGTCTCCTACAATGAGCAGTTCTTC
TRBJ1-2,.,TRBD1,TRBV6-5,CASSSDRGPDGYTF,TGTGCCAGCAGTTCGGACAGGGGCCCTGATGGCTACACCTTC
TRBJ2-4,.,TRBD1,TRBV5-6,CASSWGTGVKNIQYF,TGTGCCAGCAGCTGGGGGACAGGGGTAAAAAACATTCAGTACTTC
TRBJ1-2,.,.,TRBV5-1,CASAADRVSVYGYTF,TGCGCCAGCGCGGCGGACAGAGTTTCGGTCTATGGCTACACCTTC
TRBJ1-3,.,.,TRBV6-6,CASSYAGIGDTIYF,TGTGCCAGCAGTTACGCAGGGATAGGAGACACCATATATTTT
TRBJ2-7,.,TRBD1,TRBV5-8,CASSEAGTDRQYF,TGTGCCAGCAGCGAAGCCGGGACAGATCGGCAGTACTTC
TRBJ1-6,.,TRBD1,TRBV5-4,CASSPRTGGNSPLHF,TGTGCCAGCAGCCCGCGGACAGGGGGGAATTCACCCCTCCACTTT
TRBJ2-7,.,.,TRBV11-2,CASRLGGGSYEQYF,TGTGCCAGCAGGCTAGGGGGGGGCTCCTACGAGCAGTACTTC
TRBJ2-7,.,TRBD2,TRBV19,CASSIGSGVSYEQYF,TGTGCCAGTAGTATTGGTAGCGGGGTCTCCTACGAGCAGTACTTC
TRBJ1-2,.,TRBD1,TRBV29-1,CSVYPGGASGYTF,TGCAGCGTCTACCCAGGGGGCGCCTCTGGCTACACCTTC
TRBJ2-7,.,TRBD1,TRBV4-1,CASSQDLWDRSNEQYF,TGCGCCAGCAGCCAAGATCTCTGGGACAGGTCGAACGAGCAGTACTTC
TRBJ2-4,.,.,TRBV7-9,CASSDLMGENIQYF,TGTGCCAGCAGCGATCTTATGGGAGAAAACATTCAGTACTTC
TRBJ1-1,once,.,TRBV4-1,CASSPSAASGTEAFF,TGCGCCAGCAGTCCCTCCGCCGCTAGTGGCACTGAAGCTTTCTTT
TRBJ2-7,.,TRBD2,TRBV11-2,CASSLWAGGPYEQYF,TGTGCCAGCAGCTTATGGGCGGGAGGCCCCTACGAGCAGTACTTC
TRBJ2-5,.,TRBD2,TRBV2,CASSGSGGRETQYF,TGTGCCAGCAGTGGGAGCGGGGGGAGAGAGACCCAGTACTTC
TRBJ2-1,.,.,TRBV7-9,CASSTASGNEQFF,TGTGCCAGCAGCACCGCGTCGGGTAATGAGCAGTTCTTC
TRBJ2-7,.,TRBD1,TRBV11-2,CASSEGQGAAYEQYF,TGTGCCAGCAGCGAAGGACAGGGGGCGGCCTACGAGCAGTACTTC
TRBJ2-7,.,.,TRBV5-1,CASSLSGEQYF,TGCGCCAGCAGCCTCTCAGGCGAGCAGTACTTC
TRBJ1-5,.,.,TRBV6-1,CASSDFVGQPQHF,TGTGCCAGCAGTGATTTCGTCGGTCAGCCCCAGCATTTT
TRBJ2-3,.,.,TRBV14,CASSQGAYRYTDTQYF,TGTGCCAGCAGCCAAGGGGCCTACCGATACACAGATACGCAGTATTTT
TRBJ2-1,.,.,TRBV6-4,CASSLTIYNEQFF,TGTGCCAGCAGCCTGACGATTTACAATGAGCAGTTCTTC
TRBJ2-3,.,.,TRBV14,CASSPQEFWAADTQYF,TGTGCCAGCAGCCCGCAGGAATTTTGGGCGGCAGATACGCAGTATTTT